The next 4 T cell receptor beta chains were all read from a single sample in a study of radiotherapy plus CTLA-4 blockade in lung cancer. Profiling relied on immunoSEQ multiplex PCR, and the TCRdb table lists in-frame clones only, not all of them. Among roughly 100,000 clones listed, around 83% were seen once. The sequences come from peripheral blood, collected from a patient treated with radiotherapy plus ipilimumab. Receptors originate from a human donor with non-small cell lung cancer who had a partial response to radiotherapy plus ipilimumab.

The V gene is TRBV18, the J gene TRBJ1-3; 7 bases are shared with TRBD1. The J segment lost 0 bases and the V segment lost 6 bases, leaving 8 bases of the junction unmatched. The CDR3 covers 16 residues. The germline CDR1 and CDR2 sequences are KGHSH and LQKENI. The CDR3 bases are TGTGCCAGCTCCCTAAATCAGGGGGACTCTGGAAACACCATATATTTT. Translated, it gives CASSLNQGDSGNTIYF. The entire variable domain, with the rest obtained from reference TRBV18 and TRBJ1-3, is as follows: NAGVMQNPRHLVRRRGQEARLRCSPMKGHSHVYWYRQLPEEGLKFMVYLQKENIIDESGMPKERFSAEFPKEGPSILRIQQVVRGDSAAYFCASSLNQGDSGNTIYFGEGSWLTVV.

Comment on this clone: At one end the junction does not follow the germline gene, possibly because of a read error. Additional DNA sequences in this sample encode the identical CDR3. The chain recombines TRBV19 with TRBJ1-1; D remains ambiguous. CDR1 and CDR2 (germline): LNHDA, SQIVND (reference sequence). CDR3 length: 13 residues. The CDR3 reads CASSIDLRAEAFF. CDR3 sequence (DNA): TGTGCCAGTAGTATAGATCTTAGAGCTGAAGCCTTCTTT.

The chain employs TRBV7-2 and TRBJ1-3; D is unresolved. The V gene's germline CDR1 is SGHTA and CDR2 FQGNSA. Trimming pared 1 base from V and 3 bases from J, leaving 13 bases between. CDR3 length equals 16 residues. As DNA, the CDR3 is TGTGCCAGCAGCTTAGTTCGGGTTGTGGATGGAAACACCATATATTTT. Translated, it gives CASSLVRVVDGNTIYF.

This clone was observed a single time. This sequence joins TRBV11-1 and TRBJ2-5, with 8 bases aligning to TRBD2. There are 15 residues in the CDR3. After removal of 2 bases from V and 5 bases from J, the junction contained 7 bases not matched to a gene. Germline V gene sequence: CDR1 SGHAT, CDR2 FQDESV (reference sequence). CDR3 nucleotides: TGTGCCAGCAGCTTAAATCGGGGGGGCCGGGAGACCCAGTACTTC. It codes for CASSLNRGGRETQYF.